The rows below give T cell receptor beta chains drawn from one sample of a study of response to subunit inactivated influenza vaccine. TCRdb analysed the RT-PCR reads with MiXCR anew, one entry per CDR3 protein. The sample comprises about 520,000 distinct CDR3 sequences, approximately 7.3% of which are singletons, and about an eighth rests with the top ten. The source was PBMCs from blood, collected about 24 months after vaccination. Receptor source: a man aged 45 to 75 who received an inactivated influenza vaccine. The CDR3 runs from the conserved cysteine through the conserved F or W. D genes are given only for firm matches. Expanded clones get a size class; other rows say once, few or many, or leave the size out.

j_gene,v_gene,d_gene,abundance,CDR3aa,CDR3nt
TRBJ2-7,TRBV27,.,many,CASSPLGRGGYEQYF,TGTGCCAGCAGTCCCCTTGGAAGAGGGGGGTACGAGCAGTACTTC
TRBJ2-5,TRBV11-2,.,many,CASSLEVYQETQYF,TGTGCCAGCAGCTTAGAGGTTTACCAAGAGACCCAGTACTTC
TRBJ2-5,TRBV20-1,.,many,CSAAGSRQETQYF,TGCAGTGCCGCCGGCAGTCGTCAGGAGACCCAGTACTTC
TRBJ2-3,TRBV4-2,TRBD2,many,CASSPDSGSPTDTQYF,TGTGCCAGCAGCCCAGATAGCGGGAGCCCCACAGATACGCAGTATTTT
TRBJ1-1,TRBV6-6,.,few,CASSYSNGAVAFF,TGTGCCAGCAGTTACTCGAATGGGGCTGTAGCTTTCTTT
TRBJ2-7,TRBV20-1,TRBD1,few,CSAEGQGTREQYF,TGCAGTGCTGAGGGACAGGGGACGAGGGAGCAGTACTTC
TRBJ2-3,TRBV24-1,.,.,CATSDLFSTGRDTQYF,TGTGCCACCAGTGATTTGTTCTCGACAGGCAGGGATACGCAGTATTTT
TRBJ1-2,TRBV6-5,.,.,CASSYFHGAATNYGYTF,TGTGCCAGCAGTTACTTTCACGGGGCGGCTACTAACTATGGCTACACCTTC
TRBJ2-1,TRBV12-3/TRBV12-4,TRBD2,many,CASSPGLAGVGEQFF,TGTGCCAGCAGCCCGGGACTAGCGGGAGTGGGGGAGCAGTTCTTC
TRBJ2-3,TRBV20-1,TRBD2,.,CSASAESSGIMTDTQYF,TGCAGTGCCTCGGCGGAATCTAGCGGGATTATGACAGATACGCAGTATTTT
TRBJ2-1,TRBV6-2/TRBV6-3,.,.,CASSWGRPNEQFF,TGTGCCAGCAGCTGGGGCAGGCCGAATGAGCAGTTCTTC
TRBJ1-1,TRBV20-1,.,few,CSAGQGPPEAFF,TGCAGTGCTGGCCAGGGTCCCCCTGAAGCTTTCTTT
TRBJ1-5,TRBV6-1,TRBD1,many,CASSEAGTVFYSGPQHF,TGTGCCAGCAGTGAAGCCGGGACAGTGTTCTATAGCGGGCCCCAGCATTTT
TRBJ2-5,TRBV5-5,.,.,CASCLRGNTGETQYF,TGTGCCAGCTGCTTGAGGGGAAATACGGGAGAGACCCAGTACTTC
TRBJ2-2,TRBV4-1,.,few,CASSLGDSGHGELFF,TGCGCCAGCAGCCTAGGGGACTCAGGGCACGGGGAGCTGTTTTTT
TRBJ1-1,TRBV7-9,.,few,CASSQLKLVGTDTEAFF,TGTGCCAGCAGCCAATTAAAACTTGTTGGTACAGACACTGAAGCTTTCTTT
TRBJ2-4,TRBV6-1,.,.,CASRSGAKNIQYF,TGTGCCAGCCGCTCGGGGGCCAAAAACATTCAGTACTTC
TRBJ2-5,TRBV7-2,TRBD2,few,CASSLARAGGPVGETQYF,TGTGCCAGCAGCTTAGCGAGAGCGGGAGGGCCGGTTGGAGAGACCCAGTACTTC
TRBJ2-3,TRBV4-3,TRBD2,.,CASSQVGGGATDTQYF,TGCGCCAGCAGCCAAGTGGGCGGGGGGGCCACAGATACGCAGTATTTT
TRBJ2-3,TRBV5-1,.,many,CASSLDRSSGTDTQYF,TGCGCCAGCAGCTTGGATCGGTCTAGTGGCACAGATACGCAGTATTTT
TRBJ2-1,TRBV3-1,.,few,CASSQARGNEQFF,TGTGCCAGCAGCCAAGCCAGGGGCAATGAGCAGTTCTTC
TRBJ1-1,TRBV20-1,TRBD1,many,CSAMSGGPNTEAFF,TGCAGTGCTATGTCAGGGGGACCGAACACTGAAGCTTTCTTT
TRBJ2-1,TRBV11-1,.,many,CASSLAGTPYNEQFF,TGTGCCAGCAGCTTAGCCGGGACTCCCTACAATGAGCAGTTCTTC
TRBJ1-5,TRBV20-1,.,.,CSASPGQTPQHF,TGCAGTGCTAGTCCCGGGCAGACGCCCCAGCATTTT
TRBJ2-3,TRBV10-3,.,.,CAISESDRTGTDTQYF,TGTGCCATCAGTGAGTCGGACCGAACTGGAACAGATACGCAGTATTTT
TRBJ2-5,TRBV24-1,.,few,CATSDPPAGRFRETQYF,TGTGCCACCAGTGATCCCCCGGCAGGGAGGTTTAGAGAGACCCAGTACTTC
TRBJ2-5,TRBV12-3/TRBV12-4,TRBD1,.,CASTPTGGPETQYF,TGTGCCAGCACCCCGACAGGGGGCCCAGAGACCCAGTACTTC
TRBJ2-3,TRBV20-1,TRBD2,few,CSANSRGGADTQYF,TGCAGTGCTAATTCGCGGGGGGGCGCAGATACGCAGTATTTT
TRBJ2-3,TRBV7-2,.,few,CASSLVTGSDTQYF,TGTGCCAGCAGCTTAGTCACGGGGTCAGATACGCAGTATTTT
TRBJ2-2,TRBV20-1,TRBD2,many,CSASPRLAGVVGELFF,TGCAGTGCTTCTCCAAGACTAGCGGGAGTGGTCGGGGAGCTGTTTTTT
TRBJ1-3,TRBV3-1,.,.,CASSPRGARGNTIYF,TGTGCCAGCAGCCCGAGGGGCGCGAGAGGAAACACCATATATTTT
TRBJ2-1,TRBV29-1,TRBD2,many,CSVETGGTSGRRREQFF,TGCAGCGTTGAAACAGGTGGGACCAGCGGGAGAAGACGTGAGCAGTTCTTC
TRBJ2-7,TRBV7-2,TRBD2,few,CASSQVAGGPNEQYF,TGTGCCAGCAGCCAGGTAGCGGGAGGGCCAAACGAGCAGTACTTC
TRBJ2-2,TRBV6-1,TRBD2,few,CASRTSGGRSGGELFF,TGTGCCAGCAGAACTAGCGGGGGCCGTTCCGGCGGGGAGCTGTTTTTT
TRBJ2-1,TRBV9,TRBD2,few,CASSVVSRSGGGGEQFF,TGTGCCAGCAGCGTAGTGTCGAGGAGCGGGGGCGGAGGAGAGCAGTTCTTC
TRBJ2-5,TRBV5-8,.,many,CASSSRVIQETQYF,TGTGCCAGCAGCTCCCGGGTTATCCAAGAGACCCAGTACTTC
TRBJ2-6,TRBV7-3,.,.,CASSPQGIGSGANVLTF,TGTGCCAGCAGCCCCCAAGGCATTGGGTCTGGGGCCAACGTCCTGACTTTC
TRBJ2-7,TRBV5-6,.,.,CASSLGAATYEQYF,TGTGCCAGCAGCTTGGGGGCGGCGACCTACGAGCAGTACTTC
TRBJ2-1,TRBV20-1,.,many,CSAREGGENEQFF,TGCAGTGCTAGAGAAGGAGGGGAAAATGAGCAGTTCTTC
TRBJ1-2,TRBV5-1,TRBD1,few,CASRAGTGGGDYGYTF,TGCGCCAGCAGGGCCGGGACAGGGGGAGGAGACTATGGCTACACCTTC
TRBJ2-2,TRBV11-1,TRBD2,.,CASSLRRGVTGELFF,TGTGCCAGCAGCTTAAGGCGGGGGGTCACCGGGGAGCTGTTTTTT